The 32 T cell receptor beta chains reported below all come from one sample, sequenced in a study of cytomegalovirus exposure and HLA in healthy donors. TCRdb keeps only in-frame clones here, not all; method: immunoSEQ multiplex PCR. The table includes some 130,000 clones, approximately 92% detected once. Sequencing was performed on PBMCs. All receptors come from a woman aged 18-29 years in good health and CMV-seronegative.

The chain uses TRBV2 and TRBJ1-1; 11 bases fit TRBD1. With 4 bases clipped from V and 5 bases from J, the junction kept 6 bases outside the gene matches. The CDR3 totals 15 residues. CDR1 is SNHLY, CDR2 FYNNEI, per germline. The CDR3 loop reads CASSVQGQGVTEAFF. Written as DNA, the CDR3 is TGTGCCAGCAGTGTTCAGGGACAGGGGGTTACTGAAGCTTTCTTT.

This sequence joins TRBV5-5 and TRBJ1-5; no clear D. Trimming took 0 bases from V and 7 from J, leaving 8 bases between them. This CDR3 is built from 13 residues. Germline assignment: CDR1 SGHKS and CDR2 YYEKEE (reference sequence). In nucleotides, the CDR3 is TGTGCCAGCAGCTTGGACACCGTGCAGCCCCAGCATTTT. The encoded protein is CASSLDTVQPQHF.

This clone has only one observation. The CDR3 coding sequence is TGCAGCGTTGGGACAGGGGGCCACTATGGCTACACCTTC. Translation gives CSVGTGGHYGYTF. J is TRBJ1-2 and V is TRBV29-1; 11 nucleotides agree with TRBD1. Germline assignment: CDR1 SQVTM and CDR2 ANQGSEA. The J segment lost 3 bases and the V segment lost 4 bases, leaving 1 base of the junction unmatched. This CDR3 has 13 residues.

The chain is built from TRBV28 and TRBJ2-7, with TRBD1 matching 7 bases. This CDR3 comprises 16 residues. Germline V gene lookup returns CDR1 MDHEN and CDR2 SYDVKM. Trimming at V came to 5 bases and at J to 3 bases, leaving 13 bases not matched to a gene. CDR3 sequence (DNA): TGTGCCAGCAGTCTTAAGCTGGACAGGATAGACTACGAGCAGTACTTC. It codes for CASSLKLDRIDYEQYF.

The V gene is TRBV20-1, the J gene TRBJ2-5; D gene unclear. The CDR3 is 11 amino acids. CDR1 DFQATT and CDR2 SNEGSKA come from the germline V gene (reference sequence). The V and J ends lost 3 bases and 1 base respectively, with 3 bases between them. The DNA for the CDR3 is TGCAGTGCTAGTCTCCAAGAGACCCAGTACTTC. As protein: CSASLQETQYF.

This chain connects TRBV7-8 to TRBJ2-5, with D perhaps matching TRBD1 (6 bases). Per the germline V gene, CDR1 is SGHVS and CDR2 is FQNEAQ. Trimming cost V 5 bases and J 7 bases, with 23 bases left between them. The CDR3 is 16 amino acids. This chain's CDR3 is CASSQNSGQPLGTQYF. The CDR3 nucleotides read TGTGCCAGCAGCCAAAACTCGGGACAACCATTGGGGACCCAGTACTTC.

J is TRBJ2-1 and V is TRBV5-1; 9 nucleotides line up with TRBD2. This CDR3 comprises 15 residues. Germline lookup yields CDR1 SGHRS and CDR2 YFSETQ. With 0 bases clipped from V and 10 bases from J, the junction kept 8 bases outside the gene matches. The CDR3 is CASSLDSGGLREQFF. For the CDR3, the DNA is TGCGCCAGCAGCTTGGATAGCGGGGGCCTACGGGAGCAGTTCTTC.

This clone was recorded only once. The chain links TRBV6-1 to TRBJ2-3; 9 positions match TRBD2. The CDR3 consists of 17 residues. The V segment lost 3 bases and the J segment 0 bases; nucleotides outside the gene matches: 7. Germline CDR1 reads MNHNS; CDR2 reads SASEGT. CDR3 nucleotides: TGTGCCAGCAGTGACTGGCGGGGGGGCGAGAGCACAGATACGCAGTATTTT. Translating gives CASSDWRGGESTDTQYF.

V and J are TRBV19 and TRBJ1-5, with TRBD1 matching over 7 bases. The CDR3 extends over 15 amino acids. Germline CDR1 LNHDA, CDR2 SQIVND (reference sequence). The ends lost 5 bases at V and 5 bases at J; junction bases unmatched: 9. The DNA of the CDR3 is TGTGCCAGTAGTGTATATGGGACAGTAGATCAGCCCCAGCATTTT. Its translation is CASSVYGTVDQPQHF.

This clone appeared a few times. The rearrangement uses TRBV5-1 and TRBJ2-1; TRBD2 agrees at 10 bases. J was trimmed by 5 bases and V by 4 bases; bases with no gene match: 9. CDR1 and CDR2 from the germline V gene are SGHRS and YFSETQ. This CDR3 is 16 amino acids long. CDR3: CASSPPIAGGNNEQFF. The CDR3 DNA reads as TGCGCCAGCAGCCCCCCCATAGCGGGGGGAAACAATGAGCAGTTCTTC.

The chain carries TRBV5-4 and TRBJ1-1, with D uncertain. The V end lost 1 base, the J end lost 0 bases, and 10 bases lay between the germline ends. Germline V CDR1 and CDR2: SGHNT, YYREEE (reference sequence). The CDR3 is 15 amino acids. CDR3 region: CASSLTWRMNTEAFF. CDR3 DNA: TGTGCCAGCAGCTTGACGTGGCGGATGAACACTGAAGCTTTCTTT.

The rearrangement joins TRBV7-9 to TRBJ2-3, with D perhaps matching TRBD2 (6 bases). CDR3 length: 15 residues. V lost 4 bases and J 6 bases, leaving 17 bases between the germline ends. Germline V gene sequence: CDR1 SEHNR, CDR2 FQNEAQ (reference sequence). The CDR3 region has the DNA TGTGCCAGCAGCTCCTCGGGACTTGCACCCGATACGCAGTATTTT. It codes for CASSSSGLAPDTQYF.

This chain connects TRBV4-1 to TRBJ2-3; 15 bases are shared with TRBD2. Germline lookup yields CDR1 MGHRA and CDR2 YSYEKL. The CDR3 totals 18 residues. After removal of 4 bases from V and 0 bases from J, the junction contained 5 bases not matched to a gene. Here the CDR3 reads CASSLGLAGGPSTDTQYF. CDR3 nucleotide sequence: TGCGCCAGCAGCCTTGGACTAGCGGGGGGGCCGAGCACAGATACGCAGTATTTT.

The genes are TRBV13 and TRBJ2-1, with D possibly being TRBD1 (6 bases). The CDR3 runs to 15 residues. V was pared by 5 bases and J by 0 bases, with 11 bases between. From germline, CDR1 is PRHDT and CDR2 FYEKMQ (reference sequence). CDR3 sequence reads: CASSERGSSYNEQFF. CDR3 nucleotide sequence: TGTGCCAGCAGCGAGAGGGGGAGCTCCTACAATGAGCAGTTCTTC.

This clone appeared a few times. V and J are TRBV5-1 and TRBJ2-7, with 8 bases fitting TRBD1. The CDR3 contains 14 residues. Germline lookup yields CDR1 SGHRS and CDR2 YFSETQ. V lost 7 bases to trimming and J lost 0 bases; unmatched junction nucleotides: 6. The CDR3 DNA follows: TGCGCCAGCCGGACAGGGCCAGACTCCTACGAGCAGTACTTC. As protein: CASRTGPDSYEQYF.

As to this clone: At one boundary the junction diverges from the germline segment, which might be a read error. The CDR3 is CASSSPDRVLVVF. CDR3 nucleotide sequence: TGTGCCAGCAGCTCTCCGGACAGGGTCCTCGTGGTTTTT. The chain has TRBV4-2 and TRBJ1-1, with 8 bases aligning to TRBD1. The CDR3 sequence is 13 residues long. Looked up from germline, CDR1 is LGHNA and CDR2 is YNFKEQ.

This clone was recorded once. The chain couples TRBV7-9 to TRBJ2-7, with D possibly matching TRBD1 (5 bases). Trimming took off 5 bases at V and 5 bases at J, with 16 bases between the two ends. Germline values: CDR1 SEHNR, CDR2 FQNEAQ (reference sequence). This CDR3 region has 14 residues. The chain's CDR3 is CASSTRLGAHEQYF. The CDR3 DNA follows: TGTGCCAGCAGCACGCGATTAGGGGCCCACGAGCAGTACTTC.

This clone was detected once. The chain combines TRBV29-1 with TRBJ2-1; the D is unclear. Germline CDR1 and CDR2: SQVTM and ANQGSEA. Trimming pared 4 bases from V and 6 bases from J, leaving 13 bases between. The CDR3 sequence is 13 residues long. The CDR3 reads CSVVPPNSNEQFF. In DNA, the CDR3 is TGCAGCGTTGTCCCTCCTAATAGCAATGAGCAGTTCTTC.

The rearrangement uses TRBV6-5 and TRBJ1-2; D is unresolved. Trimming shortened V by 3 bases and J by 4 bases, and 15 bases separated the two germline ends. Germline V gene sequence: CDR1 MNHEY, CDR2 SVGAGI. This CDR3 spans 15 amino acids. DNA for the CDR3: TGTGCCAGCAGTTATAGTCCCCCAAGCGTCTATGGCTACACCTTC. Translated, it gives CASSYSPPSVYGYTF.

This chain links TRBV7-8 with TRBJ1-2; no definite D call. This CDR3 region has 13 residues. In germline, CDR1 is SGHVS, CDR2 FQNEAQ. V shed 7 bases and J shed 4 bases, with 13 bases lying between them. This chain's CDR3 is CASTLPLSYGYTF. The CDR3 DNA is TGTGCCAGCACCCTCCCTCTGAGCTATGGCTACACCTTC.

The genes are TRBV6-6 and TRBJ1-5; D unresolved. This CDR3 has 14 residues. Germline-derived CDR1 and CDR2 are MNHNY and SVGAGI (reference sequence). V gave up 2 bases and J gave up 13 bases, with 18 bases separating them. The DNA for the CDR3 is TGTGCCAGCAGTTACGACACCGCGAGACGAGATCAGCATTTT. Protein sequence: CASSYDTARRDQHF.

This chain connects TRBV6-6 to TRBJ1-5; D remains unclear. This CDR3 region has 15 residues. Germline V gene data show CDR1 as MNHNY and CDR2 as SVGAGI (reference sequence). Trimming removed 6 bases from V and 2 bases from J, with 14 bases in between. CDR3 region: CASSGRPGGNQPQHF. CDR3 sequence (DNA): TGTGCCAGCAGCGGCAGACCGGGTGGCAATCAGCCCCAGCATTTT.

The rearrangement links TRBV21-1 to TRBJ1-2; TRBD1 reflects the table's D call only, with no check against the DNA. TRBV21-1 has pseudogene status. This CDR3 contains 13 residues. CDR3 DNA: TGTGCCGGCCACAGGGGTTCTAACTATGGCTACACCTTC. Translated, it gives CAGHRGSNYGYTF.

This rearrangement joins TRBV10-1 to TRBJ2-7; 8 nucleotides agree with TRBD1. After removal of 3 bases from V and 3 bases from J, the junction contained 4 bases not matched to a gene. CDR3 length: 14 amino acids. Germline assignment: CDR1 WNHNN and CDR2 SYGVQD (reference sequence). The CDR3 nucleotides are TGCGCCAGCAGTGAAGGACAGGGTCACTACGAGCAGTACTTC. Amino acids: CASSEGQGHYEQYF.

The J gene is TRBJ2-2, the V gene TRBV2; the D is unclear. This CDR3 is built from 13 residues. CDR1 is SNHLY and CDR2 is FYNNEI in the germline V gene. The V end was cut by 8 bases, the J end by 6 bases, with 13 bases between. CDR3 region: CASGILSPGELFF. DNA of the CDR3: TGTGCCAGCGGAATCCTTAGCCCCGGGGAGCTGTTTTTT.

As regards this clone: The junction shows a germline mismatch at one end, possibly a read error. The V and J genes are TRBV7-2 and TRBJ2-7; 8 nucleotides align to TRBD2. Looked up from germline, CDR1 is SGHTA and CDR2 is FQGNSA. The CDR3 loop spans 13 amino acids. The CDR3 region is CASSPQLGTRIDF. The CDR3 region has the DNA TGTGCCAGCAGCCCTCAGTTGGGGACTAGGATAGACTTC.

This clone is a singleton in its sample. The genes are TRBV6-1 and TRBJ2-7; a weak D match, TRBD1 (6 bases). Trimming removed 7 bases from V and 5 bases from J, with 18 bases in between. Looked up from germline, CDR1 is MNHNS and CDR2 is SASEGT. The CDR3 runs to 14 residues. The CDR3 is CASTVGHFSDEQYF. DNA of the CDR3: TGTGCCAGCACGGTGGGACACTTTAGTGACGAGCAGTACTTC.

The chain joins TRBV27 to TRBJ2-7, with a weak D call TRBD1 (5 bases). Trimming shortened V by 4 bases and J by 5 bases, and 12 bases separated the two germline ends. The CDR3 extends over 13 amino acids. CDR1 and CDR2 from the germline V gene are MNHEY and SMNVEV (reference sequence). The CDR3 DNA is TGTGCCAGCAGTTCCCCATGGGGCGACGAGCAGTACTTC. Translation: CASSSPWGDEQYF.

This chain connects TRBV6-5 to TRBJ1-1; a weak D match, TRBD1 (5 bases). V gave up 4 bases and J gave up 3 bases, with 12 bases separating them. The CDR3 loop spans 14 amino acids. Looked up from germline, CDR1 is MNHEY and CDR2 is SVGAGI. The CDR3 loop reads CASSSGTAYTEAFF. The CDR3 DNA follows: TGTGCCAGCAGTTCCGGGACTGCTTACACTGAAGCTTTCTTT.

V is TRBV5-1 and J is TRBJ2-5; D gene uncertain. The CDR3 is made up of 13 amino acids. Germline loops: CDR1 SGHRS, CDR2 YFSETQ. V gave up 4 bases and J gave up 1 base, with 8 bases separating them. CDR3 sequence (DNA): TGCGCCAGCAGCAAAATTATCCAAGAGACCCAGTACTTC. Protein sequence: CASSKIIQETQYF.

The genes are TRBV5-6 and TRBJ1-1; D call uncertain. The CDR3 sequence is 12 residues long. The germline CDR1 and CDR2 sequences are SGHDT and YYEEEE. The V end was cut by 0 bases, the J end by 8 bases, with 8 bases between. For the CDR3, the DNA is TGTGCCAGCAGCTTGGCGGGAGGAGAAGCTTTCTTT. Translated, it gives CASSLAGGEAFF. Looking up the rest from reference TRBV5-6 and TRBJ1-1 gives the full variable domain: DAGVTQSPTHLIKTRGQQVTLRCSPKSGHDTVSWYQQALGQGPQFIFQYYEEEERQRGNFPDRFSGHQFPNYSSELNVNALLLGDSALYLCASSLAGGEAFFGQGTRLTVV.

The rearrangement uses TRBV4-1 and TRBJ1-2; 7 nucleotides agree with TRBD1. The V gene's germline CDR1 is MGHRA and CDR2 YSYEKL. With 3 bases clipped from V and 4 bases from J, the junction kept 5 bases outside the gene matches. The length of the CDR3 is 14 residues. CDR3 sequence (DNA): TGCGCCAGCAGCCAGACGGGACAGATCTATGGCTACACCTTC. Encoded protein: CASSQTGQIYGYTF.